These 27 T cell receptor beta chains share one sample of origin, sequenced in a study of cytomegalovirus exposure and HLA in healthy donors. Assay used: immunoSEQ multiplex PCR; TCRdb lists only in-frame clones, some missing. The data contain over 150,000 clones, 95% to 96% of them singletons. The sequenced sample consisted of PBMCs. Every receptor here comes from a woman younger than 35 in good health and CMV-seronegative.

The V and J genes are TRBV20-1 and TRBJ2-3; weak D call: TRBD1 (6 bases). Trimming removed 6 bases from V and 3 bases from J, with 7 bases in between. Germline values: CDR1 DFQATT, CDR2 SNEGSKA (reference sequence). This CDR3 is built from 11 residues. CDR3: CSAGTTDTQYF. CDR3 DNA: TGCAGTGCCGGGACAACAGATACGCAGTATTTT.

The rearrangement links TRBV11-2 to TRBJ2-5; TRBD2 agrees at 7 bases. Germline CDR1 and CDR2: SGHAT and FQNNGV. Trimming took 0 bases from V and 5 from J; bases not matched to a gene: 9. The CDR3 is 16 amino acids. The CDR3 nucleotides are TGTGCCAGCAGCTTAGAAACCGTAGCGGGTGGGGAGACCCAGTACTTC. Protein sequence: CASSLETVAGGETQYF.

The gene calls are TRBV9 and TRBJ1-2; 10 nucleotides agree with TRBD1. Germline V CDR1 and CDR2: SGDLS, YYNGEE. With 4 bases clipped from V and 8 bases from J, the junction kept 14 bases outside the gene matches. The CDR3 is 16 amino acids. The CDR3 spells CASSPRTGGNVWGYTF. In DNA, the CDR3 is TGTGCCAGCAGCCCGCGGACAGGGGGTAATGTATGGGGCTACACCTTC.

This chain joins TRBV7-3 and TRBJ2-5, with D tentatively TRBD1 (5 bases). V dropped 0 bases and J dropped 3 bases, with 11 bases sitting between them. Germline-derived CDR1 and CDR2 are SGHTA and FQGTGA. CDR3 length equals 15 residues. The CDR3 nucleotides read TGTGCCAGCAGCTTAACCAGGGAACCCGAAGAGACCCAGTACTTC. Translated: CASSLTREPEETQYF.

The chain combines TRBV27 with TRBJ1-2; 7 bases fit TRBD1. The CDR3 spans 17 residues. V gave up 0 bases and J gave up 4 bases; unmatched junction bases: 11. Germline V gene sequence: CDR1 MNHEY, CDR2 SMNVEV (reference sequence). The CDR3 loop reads CASSLSTRQGGVYGYTF. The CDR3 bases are TGTGCCAGCAGTTTATCGACCCGACAGGGTGGGGTCTATGGCTACACCTTC.

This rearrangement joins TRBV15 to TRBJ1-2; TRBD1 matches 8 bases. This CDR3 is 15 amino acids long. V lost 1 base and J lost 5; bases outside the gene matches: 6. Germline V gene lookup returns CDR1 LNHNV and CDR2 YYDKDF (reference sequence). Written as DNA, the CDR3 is TGTGCCACCAGCAGAGGGCAGGGGGCTTCATATGGCTACACCTTC. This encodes CATSRGQGASYGYTF.

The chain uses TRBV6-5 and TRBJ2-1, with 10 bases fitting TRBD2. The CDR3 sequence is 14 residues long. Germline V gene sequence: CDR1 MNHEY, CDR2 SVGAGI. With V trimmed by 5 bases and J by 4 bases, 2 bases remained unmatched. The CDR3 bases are TGTGCCAGCAGTAGCGGGGGGGCATACAATGAGCAGTTCTTC. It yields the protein CASSSGGAYNEQFF.

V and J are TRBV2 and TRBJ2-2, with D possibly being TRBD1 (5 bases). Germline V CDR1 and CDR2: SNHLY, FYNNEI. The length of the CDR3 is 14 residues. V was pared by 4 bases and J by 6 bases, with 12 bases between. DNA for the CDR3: TGTGCCAGCAGTGTTTTGGGGCAGGCCGGGGAGCTGTTTTTT. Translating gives CASSVLGQAGELFF.

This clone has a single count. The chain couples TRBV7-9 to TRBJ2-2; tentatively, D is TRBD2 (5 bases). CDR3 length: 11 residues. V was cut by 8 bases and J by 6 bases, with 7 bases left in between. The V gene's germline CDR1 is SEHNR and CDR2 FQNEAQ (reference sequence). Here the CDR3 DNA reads TGTGCCAGCGCGGGTGCCGGGGAGCTGTTTTTT. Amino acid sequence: CASAGAGELFF.

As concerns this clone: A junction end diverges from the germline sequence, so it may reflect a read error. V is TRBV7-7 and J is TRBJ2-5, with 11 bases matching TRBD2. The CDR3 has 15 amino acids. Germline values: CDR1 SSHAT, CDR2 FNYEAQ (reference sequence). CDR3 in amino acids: CASSQGLAAQETQYF. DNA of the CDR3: TGTGCTAGCAGCCAGGGACTAGCGGCACAAGAGACCCAGTACTTC.

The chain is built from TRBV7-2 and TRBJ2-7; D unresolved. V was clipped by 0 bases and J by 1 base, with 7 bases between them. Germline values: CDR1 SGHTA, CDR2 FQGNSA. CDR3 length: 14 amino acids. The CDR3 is CASSLAGLSYEQYF. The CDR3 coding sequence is TGTGCCAGCAGCTTAGCCGGGTTATCCTACGAGCAGTACTTC.

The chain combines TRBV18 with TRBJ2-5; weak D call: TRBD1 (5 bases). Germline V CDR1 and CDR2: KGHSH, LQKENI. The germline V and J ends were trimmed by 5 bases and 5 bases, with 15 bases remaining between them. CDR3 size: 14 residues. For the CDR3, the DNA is TGTGCCAGCTCATTACAGCAGGGCTCGGAGACCCAGTACTTC. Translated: CASSLQQGSETQYF.

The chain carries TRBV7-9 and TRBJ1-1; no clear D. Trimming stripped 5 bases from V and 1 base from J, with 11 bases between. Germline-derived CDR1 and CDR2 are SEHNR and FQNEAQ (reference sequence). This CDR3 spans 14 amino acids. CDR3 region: CASSLPRENTEAFF. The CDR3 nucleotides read TGTGCCAGCAGCCTACCTCGCGAGAACACTGAAGCTTTCTTT.

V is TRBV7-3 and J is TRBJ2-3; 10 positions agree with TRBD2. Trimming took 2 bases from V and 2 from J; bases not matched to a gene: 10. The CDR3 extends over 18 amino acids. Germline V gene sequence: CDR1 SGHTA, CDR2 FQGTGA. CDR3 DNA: TGTGCCAGCAGCTTATGGCCTAGCGGGGGTCTTTCCACAGATACGCAGTATTTT. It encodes CASSLWPSGGLSTDTQYF.

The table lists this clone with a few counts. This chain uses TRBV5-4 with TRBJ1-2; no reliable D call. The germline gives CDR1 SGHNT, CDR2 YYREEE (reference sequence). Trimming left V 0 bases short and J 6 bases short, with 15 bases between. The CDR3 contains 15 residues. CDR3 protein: CASSLDPGREDGYTF. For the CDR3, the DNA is TGTGCCAGCAGCTTGGACCCTGGGAGGGAGGATGGCTACACCTTC.

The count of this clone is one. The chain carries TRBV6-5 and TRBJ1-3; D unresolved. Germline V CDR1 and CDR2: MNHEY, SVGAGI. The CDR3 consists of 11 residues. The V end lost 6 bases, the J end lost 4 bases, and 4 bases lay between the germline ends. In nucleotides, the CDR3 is TGTGCCAGCAGCAAAGGAAACACCATATATTTT. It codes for CASSKGNTIYF.

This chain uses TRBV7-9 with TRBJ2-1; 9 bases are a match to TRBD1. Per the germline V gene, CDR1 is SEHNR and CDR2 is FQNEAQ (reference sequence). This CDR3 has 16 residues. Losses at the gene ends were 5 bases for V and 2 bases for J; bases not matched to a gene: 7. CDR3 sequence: CASSPHDRGAYNEQFF. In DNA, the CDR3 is TGTGCCAGCAGCCCGCACGACAGGGGGGCCTACAATGAGCAGTTCTTC.

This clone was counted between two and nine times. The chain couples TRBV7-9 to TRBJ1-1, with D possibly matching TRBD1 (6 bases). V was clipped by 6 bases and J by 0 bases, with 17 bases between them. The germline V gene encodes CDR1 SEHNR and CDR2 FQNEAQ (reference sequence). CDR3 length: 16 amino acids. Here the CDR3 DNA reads TGTGCCAGCAGAGTTAGGGGGGGATTCATGAACACTGAAGCTTTCTTT. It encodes CASRVRGGFMNTEAFF.

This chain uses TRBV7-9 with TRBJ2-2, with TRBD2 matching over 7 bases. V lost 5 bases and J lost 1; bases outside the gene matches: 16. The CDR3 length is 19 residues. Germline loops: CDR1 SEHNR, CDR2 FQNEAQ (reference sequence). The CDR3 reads CASSPLGRADRWNTGELFF. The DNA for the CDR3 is TGTGCCAGCAGCCCCTTAGGGAGGGCGGACCGATGGAACACCGGGGAGCTGTTTTTT.

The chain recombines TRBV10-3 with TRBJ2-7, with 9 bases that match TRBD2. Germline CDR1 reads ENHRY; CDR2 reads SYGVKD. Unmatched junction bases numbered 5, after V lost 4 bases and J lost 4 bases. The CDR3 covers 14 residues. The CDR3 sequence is CAISGGGGGYEQYF. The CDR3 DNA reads TGTGCCATCAGTGGTGGCGGGGGGGGATACGAGCAGTACTTC.

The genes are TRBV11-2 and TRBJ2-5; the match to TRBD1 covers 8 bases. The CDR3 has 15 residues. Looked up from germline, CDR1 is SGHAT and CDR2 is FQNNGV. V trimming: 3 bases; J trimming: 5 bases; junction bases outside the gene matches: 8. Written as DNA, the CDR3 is TGTGCCAGCAGCTTTCGGCAGGGGGCGTGGGAGACCCAGTACTTC. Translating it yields CASSFRQGAWETQYF.

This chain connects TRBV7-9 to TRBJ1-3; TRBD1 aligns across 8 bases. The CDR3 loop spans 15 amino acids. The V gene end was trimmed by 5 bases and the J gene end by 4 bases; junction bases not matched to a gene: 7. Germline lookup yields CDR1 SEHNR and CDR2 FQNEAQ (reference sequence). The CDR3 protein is CASSRSGTGGNTIYF. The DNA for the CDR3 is TGTGCCAGCAGCCGATCCGGGACAGGCGGAAACACCATATATTTT.

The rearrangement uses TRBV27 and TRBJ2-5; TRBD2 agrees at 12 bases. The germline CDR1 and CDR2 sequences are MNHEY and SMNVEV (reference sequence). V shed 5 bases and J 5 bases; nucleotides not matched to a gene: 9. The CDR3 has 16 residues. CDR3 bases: TGTGCCAGCAGTCCAGGACTAGCGGGGACTGGGGAGACCCAGTACTTC. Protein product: CASSPGLAGTGETQYF.

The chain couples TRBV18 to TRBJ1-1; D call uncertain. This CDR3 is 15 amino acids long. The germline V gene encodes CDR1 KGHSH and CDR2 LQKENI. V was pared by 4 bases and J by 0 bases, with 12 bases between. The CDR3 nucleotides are TGTGCCAGCTCACTCTGGGAGGGTATGAACACTGAAGCTTTCTTT. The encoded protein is CASSLWEGMNTEAFF.

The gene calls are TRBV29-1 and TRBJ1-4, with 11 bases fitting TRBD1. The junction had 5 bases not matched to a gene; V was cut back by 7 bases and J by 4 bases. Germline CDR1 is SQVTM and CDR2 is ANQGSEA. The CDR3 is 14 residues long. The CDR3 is CSAGQGAVNEKLFF. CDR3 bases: TGCAGCGCCGGACAGGGGGCGGTTAATGAAAAACTGTTTTTT.

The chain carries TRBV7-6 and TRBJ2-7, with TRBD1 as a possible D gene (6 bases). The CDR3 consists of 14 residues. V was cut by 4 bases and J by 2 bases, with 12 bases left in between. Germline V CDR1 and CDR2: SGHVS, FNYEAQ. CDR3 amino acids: CASSSETGTYEQYF. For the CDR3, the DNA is TGTGCCAGCAGCTCGGAAACAGGGACCTACGAGCAGTACTTC.

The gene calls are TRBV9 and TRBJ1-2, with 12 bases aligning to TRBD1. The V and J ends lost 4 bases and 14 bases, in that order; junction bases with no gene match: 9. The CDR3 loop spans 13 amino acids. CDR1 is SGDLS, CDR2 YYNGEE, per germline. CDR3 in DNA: TGTGCCAGCAGCCCCGGGACAGGGGGCGACCGGACCTTC. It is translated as CASSPGTGGDRTF.